The present T cell receptor (beta chain) was sequenced within a study of blood T cell repertoires in COVID-19. Repertoires were generated with immunoSEQ multiplex PCR, while TCRdb's copy carries only in-frame clones and drops some. Counted here are some 360,000 clones, roughly 86% occurring once; the ten biggest clones make up about 2.3%. CDR1 is MNHEY, CDR2 SVGEGT, per germline. The trim removed 6 bases at V and 6 bases at J, leaving 2 bases unmatched. CDR3 length equals 13 residues. V usage is TRBV6-2 or TRBV6-3 and J usage is TRBJ1-2; 12 bases agree with TRBD1. Sequences were obtained from peripheral blood. The TCR comes from a woman aged 55 to 70 with COVID-19, enrolled during active disease. The CDR3: CASSWDRGHGYTF. As DNA, the CDR3 is TGTGCCAGCAGCTGGGACAGGGGGCATGGCTACACCTTC.